The rows below give T cell receptor beta chains drawn from one sample of a study of blood T cell repertoires in COVID-19. TCRdb's table, derived via immunoSEQ multiplex PCR, lists solely in-frame clones and lacks some. The sample contains 270,000 or so clones, 90% of which appear only once. Sequenced: peripheral blood. These receptors all come from a woman aged 55-75 years with COVID-19, enrolled during active disease. Each CDR3 is given with its conserved first and last residue. The D gene is left open where the match is weak. Expanded clones are given a class, and other clones once, few, many or no size at all.

D: .
size: .
V: TRBV12-5
J: TRBJ2-5
CDR3: CASGLGGAGETQYF
DNA: TGTGCTAGTGGTTTAGGGGGGGCAGGGGAGACCCAGTACTTC

D: TRBD2
size: .
V: TRBV6-6
J: TRBJ2-1
CDR3: CASSPPRERGFPNEQFF
DNA: TGTGCCAGCAGTCCCCCCCGAGAGCGGGGGTTCCCGAATGAGCAGTTCTTC

D: TRBD1
size: .
V: TRBV4-3
J: TRBJ2-7
CDR3: CASSQGPGQGYEQYF
DNA: TGCGCCAGCAGCCAGGGTCCGGGACAGGGTTACGAGCAGTACTTC

D: TRBD1
size: .
V: TRBV19
J: TRBJ1-4
CDR3: CASSATGGGEKLFF
DNA: TGTGCCAGTAGTGCTACAGGGGGCGGTGAAAAACTGTTTTTT

D: .
size: .
V: TRBV4-1
J: TRBJ1-3
CDR3: CASSQEPGMSGNTIYF
DNA: TGCGCCAGCAGCCAAGAACCGGGAATGTCTGGAAACACCATATATTTT

D: .
size: .
V: TRBV5-4
J: TRBJ2-3
CDR3: CASSLGGGPTDTQYF
DNA: TGTGCCAGCAGCTTGGGCGGGGGCCCCACAGATACGCAGTATTTT

D: TRBD1
size: .
V: TRBV5-6
J: TRBJ1-4
CDR3: CASRPGQGINEKLFF
DNA: TGTGCCAGCAGACCGGGACAGGGGATTAATGAAAAACTGTTTTTT

D: .
size: .
V: TRBV30
J: TRBJ1-3
CDR3: CAYGQSSGNTIYF
DNA: TGTGCCTACGGACAATCCTCTGGAAACACCATATATTTT

D: TRBD1
size: .
V: TRBV19
J: TRBJ1-6
CDR3: CASSADRVSPLHF
DNA: TGTGCCAGTAGTGCGGACAGGGTCTCACCCCTCCACTTT

D: TRBD1
size: .
V: TRBV7-2
J: TRBJ1-5
CDR3: CASSPTGGSQPQHF
DNA: TGTGCCAGCAGCCCGACAGGGGGAAGTCAGCCCCAGCATTTT

D: .
size: .
V: TRBV7-9
J: TRBJ1-2
CDR3: CASSLAAYGYTF
DNA: TGTGCCAGCAGCTTAGCGGCCTATGGCTACACCTTC

D: TRBD1
size: .
V: TRBV7-9
J: TRBJ2-1
CDR3: CASSKGQPYNEQFF
DNA: TGTGCCAGCAGCAAGGGACAGCCCTACAATGAGCAGTTCTTC

D: TRBD1
size: once
V: TRBV5-6
J: TRBJ1-5
CDR3: CASSADRGLGQPQHF
DNA: TGTGCCAGCAGCGCGGACAGGGGGCTTGGGCAGCCCCAGCATTTT

D: TRBD1
size: .
V: TRBV28
J: TRBJ1-5
CDR3: CASSPRGQGEGQPQHF
DNA: TGTGCCAGCAGTCCCCGGGGACAGGGGGAGGGTCAGCCCCAGCATTTT

D: .
size: .
V: TRBV19
J: TRBJ1-1
CDR3: CASSRQEEAFF
DNA: TGTGCCAGTAGCCGACAGGAAGAAGCTTTCTTT

D: .
size: .
V: TRBV5-4
J: TRBJ2-7
CDR3: CASSVGTHEAYEQYF
DNA: TGTGCCAGCAGCGTCGGGACTCATGAAGCCTACGAGCAGTACTTC

D: .
size: .
V: TRBV5-1
J: TRBJ1-2
CDR3: CASSLDSNYGYTF
DNA: TGCGCCAGCAGTTTGGACAGCAACTATGGCTACACCTTC

D: TRBD1
size: .
V: TRBV7-2
J: TRBJ2-2
CDR3: CASSFPPGQANTGELFF
DNA: TGTGCCAGCAGCTTTCCTCCGGGACAGGCGAACACCGGGGAGCTGTTTTTT

D: .
size: few
V: TRBV10-1
J: TRBJ1-5
CDR3: CASTGQGIWNQPQHF
DNA: TGCGCCAGCACGGGTCAGGGAATATGGAATCAGCCCCAGCATTTT

D: TRBD1
size: .
V: TRBV7-8
J: TRBJ1-3
CDR3: CASSAGTGRTGNTIYF
DNA: TGTGCCAGCAGCGCGGGGACAGGGAGAACTGGAAACACCATATATTTT

D: TRBD1
size: .
V: TRBV6-2/TRBV6-3
J: TRBJ1-2
CDR3: CASSTQDREVGYTF
DNA: TGTGCCAGCAGTACCCAGGACAGGGAGGTTGGCTACACCTTC

D: .
size: .
V: TRBV7-9
J: TRBJ2-5
CDR3: CASSPRIGVQETQYF
DNA: TGTGCCAGCAGCCCCAGGATAGGGGTCCAAGAGACCCAGTACTTC

D: .
size: .
V: TRBV3-1/TRBV3-2
J: TRBJ2-3
CDR3: CASSQDLAADTQYF
DNA: TGTGCCAGCAGCCAAGATCTAGCAGCAGATACGCAGTATTTT

D: TRBD1
size: .
V: TRBV19
J: TRBJ2-5
CDR3: CASSTGTGGKTQYF
DNA: TGTGCCAGTAGTACGGGGACAGGGGGAAAGACCCAGTACTTC

D: TRBD1
size: .
V: TRBV11-3
J: TRBJ2-1
CDR3: CASSRQGAGNEQFF
DNA: TGTGCCAGCAGTCGACAGGGGGCCGGCAATGAGCAGTTCTTC

D: TRBD1
size: .
V: TRBV5-1
J: TRBJ2-1
CDR3: CASSPDRGAGYEQFF
DNA: TGCGCCAGCAGCCCCGACAGGGGCGCCGGTTACGAGCAGTTCTTC

D: .
size: few
V: TRBV7-9
J: TRBJ1-1
CDR3: CASSLALGHGTEAFF
DNA: TGTGCCAGCAGCTTAGCGTTAGGACACGGCACTGAAGCTTTCTTT

D: .
size: .
V: TRBV9
J: TRBJ1-4
CDR3: CASSAQGTNEKLFF
DNA: TGTGCCAGCAGCGCCCAGGGCACTAATGAAAAACTGTTTTTT

D: TRBD1
size: .
V: TRBV5-1
J: TRBJ2-7
CDR3: CASSLRARGQETYEQYF
DNA: TGCGCCAGCAGCCTCCGCGCGCGGGGACAGGAGACGTACGAGCAGTACTTC

D: TRBD1
size: .
V: TRBV4-3
J: TRBJ2-7
CDR3: CASSQGQGLREQYF
DNA: TGCGCCAGCAGCCAGGGACAGGGTTTGCGCGAGCAGTACTTC

D: .
size: .
V: TRBV6-5
J: TRBJ1-2
CDR3: CASRDDRWGGYTF
DNA: TGTGCCAGCAGGGACGACAGGTGGGGTGGCTACACCTTC

D: .
size: .
V: TRBV7-3
J: TRBJ1-4
CDR3: CASSLSLRGLGEKLFF
DNA: TGTGCCAGCAGCTTATCCCTCAGGGGATTAGGGGAAAAACTGTTTTTT